The 9 T cell receptor beta chains in this list originate from one sample, sequenced in a study of immune evolution from preneoplasia to lung adenocarcinoma. Method: immunoSEQ multiplex PCR; TCRdb's copy keeps in-frame clones and lacks some. Of about 26,000 clones in the sample, approximately 69% were seen once. The sample was FFPE invasive lung adenocarcinoma tissue. These receptors were taken from a person aged 55 to 69 with invasive lung adenocarcinoma. Some clones in this sample may be carry-over from other donors' samples.

This chain joins TRBV5-1 and TRBJ2-2; 7 positions match TRBD1. Germline assignment: CDR1 SGHRS and CDR2 YFSETQ. The junction had 9 bases not matched to a gene; V was cut back by 4 bases and J by 0 bases. The CDR3 is 17 residues long. CDR3 loop: CASSPGGAGSNTGELFF. CDR3 DNA: TGCGCCAGCAGCCCAGGGGGTGCGGGTTCGAACACCGGGGAGCTGTTTTTT.

By share, this clone ranks as large (0.1 to 1%). V is TRBV9 and J is TRBJ2-3, with 8 bases aligning to TRBD1. Losses at the gene ends were 4 bases for V and 4 bases for J; bases not matched to a gene: 11. The CDR3 totals 16 residues. CDR1 is SGDLS and CDR2 is YYNGEE in the germline V gene. The CDR3 sequence is CASSFYGTGGPDTQYF. For the CDR3, the DNA is TGTGCCAGCAGCTTTTACGGGACAGGTGGCCCAGATACGCAGTATTTT.

V is TRBV27 and J is TRBJ2-2; 9 nucleotides align to TRBD2. Trimming cost V 5 bases and J 2 bases; bases outside gene matches: 15. Germline V CDR1 and CDR2: MNHEY, SMNVEV (reference sequence). The CDR3 length is 19 residues. CDR3 amino acids: CASSGPRSGSPLNTGELFF. DNA for the CDR3: TGTGCCAGCAGTGGACCCCGTAGCGGGAGCCCTTTAAACACCGGGGAGCTGTTTTTT.

The V and J genes are TRBV9 and TRBJ1-2; the D gene is possibly TRBD1 (5 bases). Trimming removed 5 bases at V and 3 bases at J, with 17 bases between. The CDR3 extends over 15 amino acids. Per the germline V gene, CDR1 is SGDLS and CDR2 is YYNGEE. CDR3 in amino acids: CASSDHGGEDYGYTF. DNA for the CDR3: TGTGCCAGCAGTGACCATGGGGGGGAAGACTATGGCTACACCTTC.

The chain employs TRBV28 and TRBJ2-5; D gene unclear. CDR1 MDHEN and CDR2 SYDVKM come from the germline V gene. V lost 5 bases to trimming and J lost 0 bases, with 7 bases between them. This CDR3 has 13 amino acids. This CDR3 reads CASSEEYQETQYF. CDR3 DNA sequence: TGTGCCAGCAGTGAAGAATACCAAGAGACCCAGTACTTC.

This clone has only a few counts. The chain uses TRBV7-2 and TRBJ2-7; no reliable D call. V lost 3 bases, J lost 6 bases, and 21 bases lay in between. This CDR3 has 16 residues. Germline CDR1 reads SGHTA; CDR2 reads FQGNSA. The CDR3 bases are TGTGCCAGCAGCTTCCTGGTAGGTGCCGGTGCTCGCGAGCAGTACTTC. Protein sequence: CASSFLVGAGAREQYF.

The gene calls are TRBV11-2 and TRBJ2-7; D is unclear. CDR1 and CDR2 from the germline V gene are SGHAT and FQNNGV. V lost 2 bases to trimming and J lost 0 bases, with 8 bases between them. The CDR3 runs 14 residues. The CDR3 protein is CASSLWKGSYEQYF. CDR3 bases: TGTGCCAGCAGCTTATGGAAGGGCTCCTACGAGCAGTACTTC. Combining the CDR3 with reference TRBV11-2 and TRBJ2-7 gives the whole variable domain EAGVAQSPRYKIIEKRQSVAFWCNPISGHATLYWYQQILGQGPKLLIQFQNNGVVDDSQLPKDRFSAERLKGVDSTLKIQPAKLEDSAVYLCASSLWKGSYEQYFGPGTRLTVT.

The sample holds a few counts of this clone. J is TRBJ2-5 and V is TRBV4-1; unclear D gene. V was clipped by 0 bases and J by 4 bases, with 6 bases between them. The CDR3 consists of 13 residues. CDR1 is MGHRA, CDR2 YSYEKL, per germline. For the CDR3, the DNA is TGCGCCAGCAGCCAAGATCCCGGAGAGACCCAGTACTTC. Translated, it gives CASSQDPGETQYF.

This chain links TRBV30 with TRBJ2-3; 7 bases map to TRBD1. The CDR3 loop spans 14 amino acids. The V and J ends lost 3 bases and 3 bases, in that order; junction bases with no gene match: 6. Germline V gene lookup returns CDR1 GTSNPN and CDR2 SVGIG (reference sequence). The DNA for the CDR3 is TGTGCCTGGAGAATCCCGACAGGGACAGATACGCAGTATTTT. Translated, it gives CAWRIPTGTDTQYF.